The 27 T cell receptor beta chains given below trace back to one sample, sequenced in a study of blood T cell repertoires in COVID-19 (dated by TCRdb to the early 2020s). Library construction relied on the immunoSEQ multiplex PCR assay. Held by TCRdb, this immuneACCESS table contains in-frame sequences only and omits some clones. Under half of the omission traces to an unresolved V gene where checked; the cause of the rest is unknown. The sample profile shows 200,000 to 250,000 clones; 75% to 90% of them were found once. The ten largest clones represent 2% to 2.5% of the sample. Sequenced input: peripheral blood. The receptors come from a man younger than 45 who had recovered from COVID-19.

This clone was found a few times. The gene calls are TRBV20-1 and TRBJ2-5; the match to TRBD1 covers 10 bases. The germline V gene encodes CDR1 DFQATT and CDR2 SNEGSKA (reference sequence). The CDR3 is 17 residues long. Trimming removed 3 bases from V and 5 bases from J; junction bases left unmatched: 15. CDR3 sequence reads: CSASDPSVGQGFETQYF. CDR3 nucleotides: TGCAGTGCTAGTGATCCCTCGGTGGGACAGGGGTTTGAGACCCAGTACTTC.

J is TRBJ1-5 and V is TRBV6-5; TRBD1 is a possible D gene (5 bases). Germline lookup yields CDR1 MNHEY and CDR2 SVGAGI. The V and J ends lost 10 bases and 6 bases respectively, with 16 bases between them. The CDR3 covers 13 residues. The CDR3 coding sequence is TGTGCCACTCGAGGGGCGGGGGGTCAGCCCCAGCATTTT. Protein: CATRGAGGQPQHF.

The J gene is TRBJ1-6, the V gene TRBV5-1, with a tentative D call TRBD1 (6 bases). The ends were cut back, 1 base at V and 6 bases at J, with 8 bases in the middle. The germline CDR1 and CDR2 sequences are SGHRS and YFSETQ. The CDR3 loop spans 14 amino acids. Written as DNA, the CDR3 is TGCGCCAGCAGCTTGACAGGGACTAATTCACCCCTCCACTTT. Its translation is CASSLTGTNSPLHF.

The chain joins TRBV6-1 to TRBJ2-7; D unresolved. Germline V lookup: CDR1 MNHNS, CDR2 SASEGT. Trimming removed 3 bases at V and 6 bases at J, with 12 bases between. The CDR3 is 13 residues long. CDR3 protein: CASSETPLVEQYF. The CDR3 DNA is TGTGCCAGCAGTGAGACCCCGCTAGTCGAGCAGTACTTC.

This chain joins TRBV19 and TRBJ2-5; the D gene is possibly TRBD1 (6 bases). Germline assignment: CDR1 LNHDA and CDR2 SQIVND (reference sequence). Deletions cut 6 bases from V and 1 base from J, with 9 bases between. The CDR3 length is 13 residues. CDR3 protein: CASSRQVQETQYF. For the CDR3, the DNA is TGTGCCAGTAGCCGACAGGTCCAAGAGACCCAGTACTTC.

This chain joins TRBV19 and TRBJ1-2; 9 positions match TRBD1. CDR1 and CDR2 (germline): LNHDA, SQIVND (reference sequence). This CDR3 has 14 residues. V was pared by 5 bases and J by 5 bases, with 6 bases of the junction left unmatched. The CDR3 DNA reads TGTGCCAGTAGTGGCACAGGGGGCCTTTATGGCTACACCTTC. Translating it yields CASSGTGGLYGYTF. The whole variable domain, filled in from reference TRBV19 and TRBJ1-2, reads DGGITQSPKYLFRKEGQNVTLSCEQNLNHDAMYWYRQDPGQGLRLIYYSQIVNDFQKGDIAEGYSVSREKKESFPLTVTSAQKNPTAFYLCASSGTGGLYGYTFGSGTRLTVV.

The chain is built from TRBV5-1 and TRBJ1-1; D is ambiguous. There are 12 residues in the CDR3. Trimming took 2 bases from V and 1 from J, leaving 3 bases between them. Germline loops: CDR1 SGHRS, CDR2 YFSETQ. DNA for the CDR3: TGCGCCAGCAGCTTCAAGAACACTGAAGCTTTCTTT. It translates to CASSFKNTEAFF.

The J gene is TRBJ1-2, the V gene TRBV7-2; TRBD1 aligns across 10 bases. J gave up 4 bases and V 3 bases, and 5 bases lay outside the gene matches. The CDR3 is 15 residues long. The germline V gene has CDR1 SGHTA and CDR2 FQGNSA. The CDR3 here is CASSLGQGHSYGYTF. The CDR3 coding sequence is TGTGCCAGCAGCTTGGGACAGGGGCATAGCTATGGCTACACCTTC.

This rearrangement joins TRBV4-1 to TRBJ2-3; 12 positions match TRBD2. CDR3 length: 16 amino acids. J was trimmed by 6 bases and V by 0 bases; bases with no gene match: 4. Germline V gene sequence: CDR1 MGHRA, CDR2 YSYEKL. In DNA form, the CDR3 reads TGCGCCAGCAGCCAAGAGCTAGCGGGGGGGTTGGATACGCAGTATTTT. This encodes CASSQELAGGLDTQYF.

The chain carries TRBV24-1 and TRBJ2-2; tentative D call: TRBD2 (6 bases). Trimming left V 3 bases short and J 9 bases short, with 7 bases between. In germline, CDR1 is KGHDR, CDR2 SFDVKD. The CDR3 contains 12 residues. CDR3 amino acids: CATSDGRWELFF. CDR3 nucleotides: TGTGCCACCAGTGATGGGAGGTGGGAGCTGTTTTTT.

This clone has just one count. The chain links TRBV5-3 to TRBJ1-5, with 7 bases lining up with TRBD1. Being an ORF, TRBV5-3 has a function that is uncertain. J lost 0 bases, V lost 4 bases, and 19 bases had no gene match. This CDR3 has 20 residues. CDR3 DNA: TGTGCCAGAAGCGGGGGACAGATCGACGGATTGGAATATAGCAATCAGCCCCAGCATTTT. Translated: CARSGGQIDGLEYSNQPQHF.

The chain has TRBV27 and TRBJ2-7; D remains unclear. Germline CDR1 reads MNHEY; CDR2 reads SMNVEV (reference sequence). Trimming shortened V by 6 bases and J by 4 bases, and 13 bases separated the two germline ends. The CDR3 totals 13 residues. This CDR3 reads CASSLTEQYEQYF. DNA of the CDR3: TGTGCCAGCAGCCTCACGGAGCAATACGAGCAGTACTTC.

This clone showed up just a few times. Other DNA sequences in this specimen translate into the identical CDR3. The chain couples TRBV7-2 to TRBJ1-2; 9 positions match TRBD1. Trimming took 5 bases from V and 8 from J; bases not matched to a gene: 6. The CDR3 is 13 residues long. Germline V gives CDR1 SGHTA, CDR2 FQGNSA. This CDR3 is CASSPGQGEGYTF. CDR3 DNA sequence: TGTGCCAGCAGCCCGGGACAGGGAGAGGGCTACACCTTC.

The V call is TRBV9, the J call TRBJ2-3, with TRBD2 identical over 9 bases. V lost 0 bases, J lost 1 base, and 0 bases stayed unmatched. The CDR3 contains 15 residues. The V gene's germline CDR1 is SGDLS and CDR2 YYNGEE. In DNA form, the CDR3 reads TGTGCCAGCAGCGTAGGGACTAGCGGCACAGATACGCAGTATTTT. As protein: CASSVGTSGTDTQYF.

The chain recombines TRBV5-1 with TRBJ2-7; 10 positions agree with TRBD1. The junction had 13 bases not matched to a gene; V was cut back by 7 bases and J by 6 bases. The CDR3 extends over 15 amino acids. Germline V CDR1 and CDR2: SGHRS, YFSETQ. This CDR3 is CASGILGTGESEQYF. The CDR3 bases are TGCGCCAGCGGAATTCTGGGGACAGGGGAATCCGAGCAGTACTTC.

J is TRBJ2-7 and V is TRBV19, with TRBD2 identical over 7 bases. CDR3 length: 16 residues. Germline V gene data show CDR1 as LNHDA and CDR2 as SQIVND (reference sequence). The V segment lost 4 bases and the J segment 2 bases; nucleotides outside the gene matches: 11. CDR3 residues: CASSNPIAGLTYEQYF. As DNA, the CDR3 is TGTGCCAGTAGTAACCCGATAGCGGGTCTGACCTACGAGCAGTACTTC.

The chain uses TRBV24-1 and TRBJ2-5, with TRBD1 identical over 7 bases. Germline V gives CDR1 KGHDR, CDR2 SFDVKD. With 9 bases clipped from V and 2 bases from J, the junction kept 5 bases outside the gene matches. The CDR3 is made up of 13 amino acids. CDR3 protein: CATQRTGQETQYF. In nucleotides, the CDR3 is TGTGCCACCCAGAGGACAGGTCAAGAGACCCAGTACTTC.

V gene TRBV7-5 combines with J gene TRBJ1-2; the DNA was not used to check the table's D call, TRBD1. TRBV7-5 is a documented pseudogene. The CDR3 spans 15 residues. CDR3 sequence (DNA): TGTGTCAGAAGATCATACCAAGGCAGGGGCTATGGCTACACCTTC. This encodes CVRRSYQGRGYGYTF.

The CDR3 DNA is TGTGCCAGCAGAGACACCCTCAATTCACCCCTCCACTTT. This codes for CASRDTLNSPLHF. The genes are TRBV6-5 and TRBJ1-6; no clear D gene. From germline, CDR1 is MNHEY and CDR2 SVGAGI. This CDR3 is built from 13 residues. Trimming cost V 6 bases and J 7 bases, with 10 bases left between them.

This sequence joins TRBV27 and TRBJ1-6; tentative D call: TRBD1 (5 bases). The CDR3 covers 15 residues. CDR1 and CDR2 (germline): MNHEY, SMNVEV (reference sequence). The V and J ends lost 3 bases and 1 base respectively, with 7 bases between them. The CDR3 region is CASSFRASYNSPLHF. The CDR3 DNA sequence: TGTGCCAGCAGTTTCAGGGCATCCTATAATTCACCCCTCCACTTT.

The genes are TRBV27 and TRBJ2-1; 7 bases line up with TRBD1. The CDR3 covers 17 residues. The V segment lost 7 bases and the J segment 0 bases; nucleotides outside the gene matches: 12. Germline assignment: CDR1 MNHEY and CDR2 SMNVEV (reference sequence). CDR3 sequence reads: CASKRGRAEYSYNEQFF. The CDR3 bases are TGTGCCAGCAAAAGGGGGCGTGCCGAGTACTCCTACAATGAGCAGTTCTTC.

The count of this clone is one. This sequence joins TRBV15 and TRBJ2-7, with TRBD1 matching 8 bases. The germline V gene has CDR1 LNHNV and CDR2 YYDKDF (reference sequence). This CDR3 has 15 residues. The V and J ends lost 1 base and 0 bases, in that order; junction bases with no gene match: 2. The chain's CDR3 is CATSRVGTGSYEQYF. The DNA of the CDR3 is TGTGCCACCAGCAGAGTGGGGACAGGCTCCTACGAGCAGTACTTC.

This clone has a single count. The chain links TRBV19 to TRBJ1-1; D is unresolved. Germline V CDR1 and CDR2: LNHDA, SQIVND (reference sequence). V was shortened by 7 bases and J by 1 base, with 7 bases between the two germline ends. The CDR3 totals 12 residues. CDR3 DNA: TGTGCCAGTACCCTGAGGAACACTGAAGCTTTCTTT. It is translated as CASTLRNTEAFF. The full variable domain, in which reference TRBV19 and TRBJ1-1 provide the parts outside the CDR3, is DGGITQSPKYLFRKEGQNVTLSCEQNLNHDAMYWYRQDPGQGLRLIYYSQIVNDFQKGDIAEGYSVSREKKESFPLTVTSAQKNPTAFYLCASTLRNTEAFFGQGTRLTVV.

This chain uses TRBV5-1 with TRBJ1-1; TRBD1 aligns across 9 bases. J gave up 5 bases and V 5 bases, and 25 bases lay outside the gene matches. This CDR3 is 20 amino acids long. CDR1 is SGHRS, CDR2 YFSETQ, per germline. CDR3 sequence: CASRSPTQAIYRGRGTEAFF. CDR3 nucleotide sequence: TGCGCCAGCAGGTCCCCTACTCAAGCCATTTACAGGGGGCGCGGGACTGAAGCTTTCTTT.

V gene TRBV11-3 combines with J gene TRBJ2-2; the match to TRBD1 covers 7 bases. V lost 6 bases to trimming and J lost 9 bases; unmatched junction nucleotides: 13. The CDR3 contains 15 residues. CDR1 is SGHNT, CDR2 YENEEA, per germline. The CDR3, as DNA: TGTGCCAGCAGTCACGGGACAGCTAACCCGAGGGAGCTGTTTTTT. This translates into CASSHGTANPRELFF.

In the case of this clone: Mismatch with germline at one junction end may stem from a read error. The J gene is TRBJ2-7, the V gene TRBV5-6; 9 bases map to TRBD1. Per the germline V gene, CDR1 is SGHDT and CDR2 is YYEEEE. CDR3 length equals 13 residues. The CDR3 here is CASSYDRGYGQYF. The DNA for the CDR3 is TGTGCCAGCAGCTACGACAGGGGGTACGGGCAGTACTTC. Looking up the rest from reference TRBV5-6 and TRBJ2-7 gives the full variable domain: DAGVTQSPTHLIKTRGQQVTLRCSPKSGHDTVSWYQQALGQGPQFIFQYYEEEERQRGNFPDRFSGHQFPNYSSELNVNALLLGDSALYLCASSYDRGYGQYFGPGTRLTVT.

V usage is TRBV2 and J usage is TRBJ2-5; TRBD1 might be the D (5 bases). Germline CDR1 SNHLY, CDR2 FYNNEI. The V end lost 4 bases, the J end lost 7 bases, and 13 bases lay between the germline ends. The CDR3 runs 13 residues. The chain's CDR3 is CASSVEGQGTQYF. CDR3 nucleotides: TGTGCCAGCAGTGTGGAAGGGCAGGGGACCCAGTACTTC.